Each of the 17 T cell receptor beta chains below was sequenced from the same sample in a study of blood T cell repertoires in COVID-19. Profiling relied on immunoSEQ multiplex PCR, and the TCRdb table lists in-frame clones only, not all of them. The profile shows about 190,000 clones, roughly four fifths of them singletons. Sample: peripheral blood. These receptors were collected from a woman between 25 and 40 years old with acute or convalescent COVID-19.

This clone has only a few counts. The gene calls are TRBV7-8 and TRBJ2-2; 7 bases are a match to TRBD1. Unmatched junction bases numbered 11, after V lost 5 bases and J lost 5 bases. This CDR3 is built from 16 residues. The V gene's germline CDR1 is SGHVS and CDR2 FQNEAQ. The DNA of the CDR3 is TGTGCCAGCAGCGCAAAGAGGGGGCTCCTAACCGGGGAGCTGTTTTTT. This gives the protein CASSAKRGLLTGELFF.

The chain couples TRBV10-2 to TRBJ1-1; D uncertain. This CDR3 has 13 residues. Germline assignment: CDR1 WSHSY and CDR2 SAAADI. CDR3 in amino acids: CATYRGSETEAFF. CDR3 DNA: TGCGCTACCTACCGAGGGTCGGAAACTGAAGCTTTCTTT.

This clone was picked up one time. This chain uses TRBV5-4 with TRBJ1-5, with 11 bases lining up with TRBD1. Trimming cost V 2 bases and J 6 bases; bases outside gene matches: 4. Germline loops: CDR1 SGHNT, CDR2 YYREEE (reference sequence). The CDR3 contains 15 residues. DNA for the CDR3: TGTGCCAGCAGCTTCTGGACAGGGGGCGGTCAGCCCCAGCATTTT. This codes for CASSFWTGGGQPQHF.

The CDR3 DNA reads TGTGCCAGCAGCGACATTTACACTGAAGCTTTCTTT. Protein sequence: CASSDIYTEAFF. J is TRBJ1-1 and V is TRBV9; D is ambiguous. The V gene's germline CDR1 is SGDLS and CDR2 YYNGEE. The ends were cut back, 3 bases at V and 3 bases at J, with 6 bases in the middle. The CDR3 is made up of 12 amino acids.

This rearrangement joins TRBV19 to TRBJ1-5, with 7 nucleotides matching TRBD1. CDR1 is LNHDA and CDR2 is SQIVND in the germline V gene (reference sequence). CDR3 length: 17 residues. Trimming took 5 bases from V and 1 from J; bases not matched to a gene: 11. CDR3 in DNA: TGTGCCAGTAGTGCGAGACAGGGCTGGTGGAGCAATCAGCCCCAGCATTTT. Amino acids: CASSARQGWWSNQPQHF.

This chain joins TRBV12-5 and TRBJ1-1; maybe TRBD1 (5 bases). Germline V gives CDR1 LGHNT, CDR2 FRNRAP. V was shortened by 1 base and J by 7 bases, with 10 bases between the two germline ends. The CDR3 totals 13 residues. CDR3 loop: CASGLGGPYEAFF. CDR3 sequence (DNA): TGTGCTAGTGGTTTGGGGGGCCCGTATGAAGCTTTCTTT.

J is TRBJ2-1 and V is TRBV7-2; D not certain. The V and J ends lost 3 bases and 2 bases respectively, with 5 bases between them. The CDR3 runs 13 residues. In germline, CDR1 is SGHTA, CDR2 FQGNSA. CDR3: CASSFSAYNEQFF. In nucleotides, the CDR3 is TGTGCCAGCAGCTTTTCAGCCTACAATGAGCAGTTCTTC. Variable domain in full (rest from reference TRBV7-2 and TRBJ2-1): GAGVSQSPSNKVTEKGKDVELRCDPISGHTALYWYRQSLGQGLEFLIYFQGNSAPDKSGLPSDRFSAERTGGSVSTLTIQRTQQEDSAVYLCASSFSAYNEQFFGPGTRLTVL.

This clone showed up just once. The chain uses TRBV29-1 and TRBJ1-2; 9 nucleotides align to TRBD1. The CDR3 length is 15 residues. The V and J ends lost 6 bases and 0 bases, in that order; junction bases with no gene match: 8. The germline V gene has CDR1 SQVTM and CDR2 ANQGSEA. The DNA of the CDR3 is TGCAGCGTCGTAGGGACAGGGCCCGCTAACTATGGCTACACCTTC. Translated: CSVVGTGPANYGYTF. Supplemented by reference TRBV29-1 and TRBJ1-2, the full variable domain reads SAVISQKPSRDICQRGTSLTIQCQVDSQVTMMFWYRQQPGQSLTLIATANQGSEATYESGFVIDKFPISRPNLTFSTLTVSNMSPEDSSIYLCSVVGTGPANYGYTFGSGTRLTVV.

The chain combines TRBV7-8 with TRBJ2-3; TRBD1 might be the D (5 bases). The CDR3 spans 16 residues. Germline V gene lookup returns CDR1 SGHVS and CDR2 FQNEAQ. V shed 1 base and J shed 1 base, with 12 bases lying between them. The CDR3 protein is CASSLGQTVRTDTQYF. The DNA of the CDR3 is TGTGCCAGCAGCTTAGGACAGACGGTCCGCACAGATACGCAGTATTTT. Together with reference TRBV7-8 and TRBJ2-3, the CDR3 gives the full variable domain: GAGVSQSPRYKVAKRGQDVALRCDPISGHVSLFWYQQALGQGPEFLTYFQNEAQLDKSGLPSDRFFAERPEGSVSTLKIQRTQQEDSAVYLCASSLGQTVRTDTQYFGPGTRLTVL.

The rearrangement uses TRBV10-3 and TRBJ2-3, with D perhaps TRBD2 (6 bases). V was clipped by 4 bases and J by 3 bases, with 17 bases between them. The CDR3 consists of 16 residues. Germline V gives CDR1 ENHRY, CDR2 SYGVKD. The CDR3 DNA follows: TGTGCCATCAGTGTCTCACCTGGAGGGCCTACAGATACGCAGTATTTT. As protein: CAISVSPGGPTDTQYF.

The V and J genes are TRBV12-3 or TRBV12-4 and TRBJ1-1; the D gene is possibly TRBD1 (5 bases). The CDR3 covers 12 residues. Trimming cost V 7 bases and J 0 bases, with 6 bases left between them. CDR3 coding DNA: TGTGCCAGCACAGGGTTGAACACTGAAGCTTTCTTT. This gives the protein CASTGLNTEAFF.

The gene calls are TRBV28 and TRBJ1-6; weak D call: TRBD1 (6 bases). The CDR3 is 12 amino acids. Germline CDR1 is MDHEN and CDR2 is SYDVKM. With 6 bases removed from V and 10 bases from J, the gap between germline ends came to 10 bases. The CDR3 region has the DNA TGTGCCAGCAGGTCGCAGGGGTCACCCCTCCACTTT. Protein: CASRSQGSPLHF.

This chain links TRBV30 with TRBJ1-3, with D unclear. The V and J ends lost 0 bases and 9 bases respectively, with 15 bases between them. The CDR3 extends over 14 amino acids. Looked up from germline, CDR1 is GTSNPN and CDR2 is SVGIG (reference sequence). CDR3 coding DNA: TGTGCCTGGAGTGTACTGGGCCGCCCAGGCACCATATATTTT. Protein sequence: CAWSVLGRPGTIYF.

As DNA, the CDR3 is TGCAGCGTCGGTAGCTACAATGAGCAGTTCTTC. Its translation is CSVGSYNEQFF. This chain connects TRBV29-1 to TRBJ2-1; D unclear. This CDR3 comprises 11 residues. CDR1 and CDR2 from the germline V gene are SQVTM and ANQGSEA. With 6 bases removed from V and 3 bases from J, the gap between germline ends came to 6 bases.

The rearrangement links TRBV27 to TRBJ1-6; weak D call: TRBD1 (5 bases). V lost 2 bases, J lost 9 bases, and 17 bases lay in between. Germline V gene sequence: CDR1 MNHEY, CDR2 SMNVEV (reference sequence). This CDR3 has 16 amino acids. Written as DNA, the CDR3 is TGTGCCAGCAGTTTAGACGGGGGACGGAGGGGTTCACCCCTCCACTTT. The encoded protein is CASSLDGGRRGSPLHF.

The rearrangement uses TRBV10-2 and TRBJ2-7; 12 bases match TRBD2. Germline V CDR1 and CDR2: WSHSY, SAAADI. V trimming: 5 bases; J trimming: 6 bases; junction bases outside the gene matches: 8. The CDR3 has 15 amino acids. CDR3: CASSTRTSGTGEQYF. DNA of the CDR3: TGCGCCAGCAGTACTAGGACTAGCGGGACCGGCGAGCAGTACTTC.

V usage is TRBV28 and J usage is TRBJ1-2; 7 bases are shared with TRBD1. Germline V gene lookup returns CDR1 MDHEN and CDR2 SYDVKM. The CDR3 consists of 17 residues. The trim removed 4 bases at V and 3 bases at J, leaving 14 bases unmatched. CDR3 in DNA: TGTGCCAGCAGTTCCGCCGGGAATGACAGGGCGTACTATGGCTACACCTTC. It is translated as CASSSAGNDRAYYGYTF.